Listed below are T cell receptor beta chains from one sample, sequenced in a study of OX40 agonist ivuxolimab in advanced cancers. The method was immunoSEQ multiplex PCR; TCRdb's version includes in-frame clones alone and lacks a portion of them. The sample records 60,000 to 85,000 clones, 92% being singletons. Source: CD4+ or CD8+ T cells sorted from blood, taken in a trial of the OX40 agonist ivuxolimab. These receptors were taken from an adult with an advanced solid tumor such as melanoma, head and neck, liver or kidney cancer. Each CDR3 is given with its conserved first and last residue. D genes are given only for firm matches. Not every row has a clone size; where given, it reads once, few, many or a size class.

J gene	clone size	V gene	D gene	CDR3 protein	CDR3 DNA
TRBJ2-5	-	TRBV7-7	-	CASSLDPGPETQYF	TGTGCTAGCAGCTTAGATCCGGGACCAGAGACCCAGTACTTC
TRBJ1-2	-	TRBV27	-	CASYGQGPSYGYTF	TGTGCCAGCTATGGGCAGGGCCCCTCCTATGGCTACACCTTC
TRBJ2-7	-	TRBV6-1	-	CASSERGPREQYF	TGTGCCAGCAGTGAAAGGGGCCCCCGCGAGCAGTACTTC
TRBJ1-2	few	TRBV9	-	CASSAGAEDYGYTF	TGTGCCAGCAGTGCAGGGGCAGAAGACTATGGCTACACCTTC
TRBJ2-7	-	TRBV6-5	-	CASSYGGELAYEQYF	TGTGCCAGCAGTTACGGCGGGGAACTTGCCTACGAGCAGTACTTC
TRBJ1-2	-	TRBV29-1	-	CSVRSRTNYGYTF	TGCAGCGTCCGTTCAAGGACTAACTATGGCTACACCTTC
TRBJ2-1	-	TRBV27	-	CASSLVGGSGPYNEQFF	TGTGCCAGCAGTTTAGTGGGAGGTAGCGGCCCCTACAATGAGCAGTTCTTC
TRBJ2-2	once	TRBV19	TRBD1	CASRPQGDTGELFF	TGTGCCAGTAGACCACAGGGGGACACCGGGGAGCTGTTTTTT
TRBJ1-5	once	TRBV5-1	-	CASSLDISNQPQHF	TGCGCCAGCAGCTTGGACATCAGCAATCAGCCCCAGCATTTT
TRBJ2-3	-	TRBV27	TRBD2	CASSNIGTSGPHTQYF	TGTGCCAGCAGTAATATCGGGACTAGCGGCCCCCATACGCAGTATTTT
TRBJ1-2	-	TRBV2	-	CASSDLGADQTIYGYTF	TGTGCCAGCAGTGATTTGGGGGCCGACCAAACAATTTATGGCTACACCTTC